This entry lists 3 T cell receptor beta chains sequenced from one sample in a study of post-analysis software for immune sequencing data. Broader study findings: TRBV5-6, TRBV5-1 and TRBV20-1 belonged to a set of five TRBV segments that were more frequent in patients than controls.

For these TCRs, the target antigens are not known. TCR beta cDNA libraries included unique molecular identifiers. TCRdb re-called the PCR reads through MiXCR, storing one row per CDR3 protein. Of about 760,000 distinct CDR3 sequences listed, approximately 30% are singletons. The sample consisted of blood. Receptors were obtained from a girl aged 5 to 17 with multiple sclerosis.

This rearrangement joins TRBV27 to TRBJ1-3; D gene uncertain. The germline gives CDR1 MNHEY, CDR2 SMNVEV (reference sequence). The CDR3 consists of 12 residues. V was pared by 6 bases and J by 5 bases, with 8 bases between. The CDR3 bases are TGTGCCAGCAGGGGCATTAGAAACACCATATATTTT. Its protein is CASRGIRNTIYF.

This clonotype was seen a handful of times. J is TRBJ2-3 and V is TRBV29-1; 7 bases agree with TRBD1. Germline V gene data show CDR1 as SQVTM and CDR2 as ANQGSEA. The CDR3 is made up of 15 amino acids. The ends lost 2 bases at V and 3 bases at J; junction bases unmatched: 8. CDR3 DNA: TGCAGCGTTGAACCGACAGGGACCTGGACAGATACGCAGTATTTT. It specifies CSVEPTGTWTDTQYF.

The chain combines TRBV7-9 with TRBJ2-5; D gene uncertain. V lost 1 base, J lost 4 bases, and 10 bases lay in between. Germline CDR1 reads SEHNR; CDR2 reads FQNEAQ (reference sequence). This CDR3 has 14 amino acids. The CDR3 protein is CASSLGGLRETQYF. CDR3 in DNA: TGTGCCAGCAGCTTAGGTGGTTTAAGAGAGACCCAGTACTTC.